The next 16 T cell receptor beta chains were all read from a single sample in a study of CD8+CD57+ T cells in acquired aplastic anemia. TCR beta VDJ and CDR3 profiles were obtained from a genomic DNA template. TCRdb independently ran MiXCR on the reads; one entry per CDR3 protein. The table includes some 410,000 distinct CDR3 sequences, 55% to 70% detected once. Specimen: sorted CD4+, CD8+, or CD8+CD57+ T cells (not recorded which) from PBMCs. These receptor sequences come from a human donor in good health, serving as a control.

This sequence joins TRBV7-2 and TRBJ2-5; 10 positions match TRBD2. CDR3 length: 15 amino acids. The junction had 8 bases not matched to a gene; V was cut back by 5 bases and J by 5 bases. Germline V CDR1 and CDR2: SGHTA, FQGNSA. The CDR3 DNA follows: TGTGCCAGCAGCGAACCGAGCGGGGGGGCCGAGACCCAGTACTTC. Translated: CASSEPSGGAETQYF.

This chain uses TRBV7-2 with TRBJ2-2; no clear D. CDR1 is SGHTA, CDR2 FQGNSA, per germline. This CDR3 is 16 amino acids long. V was pared by 5 bases and J by 6 bases, with 19 bases between. The CDR3 DNA reads TGTGCCAGCAGCGTAGGACGGGCCCCCAACCCCGGGGAGCTGTTTTTT. Amino acids: CASSVGRAPNPGELFF.

The genes are TRBV12-3 or TRBV12-4 and TRBJ2-5, with D possibly TRBD2 on 7 matching bases. The length of the CDR3 is 16 residues. The V end lost 6 bases, the J end lost 5 bases, and 22 bases lay between the germline ends. The CDR3 bases are TGTGCCAGCAGCCTCGAAGCGGGACGGGACAAGGAGACCCAGTACTTC. Translated, it gives CASSLEAGRDKETQYF.

This clonotype showed up many times. The V call is TRBV6-2 or TRBV6-3, the J call TRBJ1-6; 10 bases are a match to TRBD1. In germline, CDR1 is MNHEY, CDR2 SVGEGT. The ends lost 6 bases at V and 9 bases at J; junction bases unmatched: 11. This CDR3 is built from 16 residues. The CDR3, as DNA: TGTGCCAGCAGACCCTTCTCCGGGACAGGGGTTTCACCCCTCCACTTT. This sequence encodes CASRPFSGTGVSPLHF.

Worth noting for this clonotype: At one boundary the junction diverges from the germline segment, which might be a read error. The rearrangement uses TRBV2 and TRBJ1-3; 9 bases align to TRBD1. Germline lookup yields CDR1 SNHLY and CDR2 FYNNEI. CDR3 length: 14 residues. The CDR3, as DNA: TGTGCCAGCAGTCTCCAGACAGGGGGAAACAACGCTTTTTTT. As protein: CASSLQTGGNNAFF. The complete variable domain, with remaining parts taken from reference TRBV2 and TRBJ1-3, reads EPEVTQTPSHQVTQMGQEVILRCVPISNHLYFYWYRQILGQKVEFLVSFYNNEISEKSEIFDDQFSVERPDGSNFTLKIRSTKLEDSAMYFCASSLQTGGNNAFFGEGSWLTVV.

For this clonotype: The CDR3 does not end in the conserved phenylalanine or tryptophan, so this is likely a read error. It is unclear where the CDR3 begins or ends on the DNA, so no DNA is shown, and the CDR3 is as TCRdb lists it. This chain's CDR3 is CSVEKQGAATNT. This sequence joins TRBV29-1 and TRBJ1-3; TRBD1 was called by the table and not checked on the DNA. Per germline, CDR1 SQVTM and CDR2 ANQGSEA. 12 amino acids form the CDR3, both terminal residues included.

J is TRBJ1-4 and V is TRBV2; no firm D call. Judging by the DNA end, TRBJ2-1 fits better; the J call may be wrong. The CDR3 is made up of 14 amino acids. Per the germline V gene, CDR1 is SNHLY and CDR2 is FYNNEI. CDR3 DNA: TGTGCCAGCAGCGTCGCCGGAGCTCAAGAAACCCAGTTCTTC. Translating it yields CASSVAGAQETQFF.

With respect to this clonotype: The CDR3 carries no conserved terminal phenylalanine or tryptophan, so it likely arises from a read error. Because the CDR3's place on the DNA is in doubt, the DNA is left out and the CDR3 is given as listed by TCRdb. This chain joins TRBV7-8 and TRBJ1-1. The CDR3 sequence runs 10 residues, both termini included. CDR1 SGHVS and CDR2 FQNEAQ come from the germline V gene. This CDR3 is CASSPGGAAL.

This clonotype was seen once. The junction departs from germline at one end; a sequencing error may be responsible. This rearrangement joins TRBV20-1 to TRBJ1-1; D gene ambiguous. Germline V lookup: CDR1 DFQATT, CDR2 SNEGSKA (reference sequence). CDR3 length equals 10 residues. The CDR3, as DNA: TGCAGTGCTACCGGACGCCCAACGGCGTTT. Protein product: CSATGRPTAF.

A remark on this clonotype: As the CDR3 is not closed by the conserved phenylalanine or tryptophan, this likely results from a read error. It is unclear where the CDR3 begins or ends on the DNA, so no DNA is shown, and the CDR3 is as TCRdb lists it. The gene calls are TRBV7-3 and TRBJ2-5; the tabulated D call, TRBD2, remains unverified against the DNA. The CDR3 is 13 residues long, counting both termini. Germline V lookup: CDR1 SGHTA, CDR2 FQGTGA. CDR3 sequence: CASSPCELGPQLH.

V gene TRBV2 combines with J gene TRBJ2-2, with D possibly being TRBD2 (6 bases). The CDR3 extends over 15 amino acids. The germline CDR1 and CDR2 sequences are SNHLY and FYNNEI. Trimming pared 4 bases from V and 6 bases from J, leaving 15 bases between. CDR3 nucleotide sequence: TGTGCCAGCAGTGGGACTATGTCCGACGCCGGGGAGCTGTTTTTT. Protein product: CASSGTMSDAGELFF.

As for this clonotype: At one end the junction does not follow the germline gene, possibly because of a read error. The chain uses TRBV5-1 and TRBJ1-1; a possible D gene is TRBD1 (6 bases). CDR1 and CDR2 (germline): SGHRS, YFSETQ. The CDR3 is 13 residues long. The CDR3 coding sequence is TGTGCCAGCAGCTGCAGGGCGGGGGCGGCAGCTTTCTTT. Translation gives CASSCRAGAAAFF.

On this clonotype: A read error may produce the germline difference seen at one junction end. The rearrangement joins TRBV24-1 to TRBJ1-4; 8 nucleotides agree with TRBD1. The CDR3 sequence is 15 residues long. Looked up from germline, CDR1 is KGHDR and CDR2 is SFDVKD. The CDR3 protein is CASSVSGQGLEKLFF. The CDR3 nucleotides read TGTGCCAGCAGTGTTTCCGGACAGGGCTTGGAAAAACTGTTTTTT.

This clonotype was recorded many times. V and J are TRBV20-1 and TRBJ1-5; TRBD1 aligns across 7 bases. V lost 5 bases, J lost 4 bases, and 5 bases stayed unmatched. The length of the CDR3 is 13 residues. From germline, CDR1 is DFQATT and CDR2 SNEGSKA (reference sequence). DNA for the CDR3: TGCAGTGCTGACAGGGAACCTAATCAGCCCCAGCATTTT. It codes for CSADREPNQPQHF.

The J gene is TRBJ1-2, the V gene TRBV19; TRBD1 might be the D (5 bases). The germline V gene has CDR1 LNHDA and CDR2 SQIVND (reference sequence). This CDR3 contains 14 residues. The V end lost 7 bases, the J end lost 4 bases, and 16 bases lay between the germline ends. The CDR3 here is CASNRQPGGYGYTF. The DNA for the CDR3 is TGTGCCAGTAACAGACAGCCTGGGGGCTATGGCTACACCTTC.

This clonotype was observed at least ten times. Possible read error: a much larger clone is one base away. In DNA, the CDR3 is TGTGCCAGCAGTGAGGGGCAGGCGAACACTAAAGCTTTCTTT. It translates to CASSEGQANTKAFF. The chain joins TRBV2 to TRBJ1-1, with D perhaps matching TRBD1 (5 bases). CDR3 size: 14 residues. The germline V gene has CDR1 SNHLY and CDR2 FYNNEI.